This T cell receptor (beta chain) was sequenced in a study of blood T cells in healthy people across ages (dated by TCRdb to about 2015). Regarding the research as a whole: In model experiments, template switching captured roughly one uniquely barcoded TCR beta cDNA molecule for every two T cells. Using deep sequencing normalized with unique cDNA molecular identifiers, the study measured how TCR beta repertoire diversity changes with age. The donors were split into four age groups: young (average about 15 years), middle-aged (roughly 39), aged (roughly 60) and long-lived (about 74). To avoid experimental bias, donors of different ages were randomly spread across the sequencing lanes. The study analyzed two additional independent replicas of 1 million unique cDNA reads from the same blood draw for two donors, one aged 18 to 29 and one aged 80 or older. The investigation overall reported the following: Total diversity estimates from one million sequenced T cells were considered lower bounds and underestimates. Compared with the aged group, the long-lived group had more naive CD4+ T cells, fewer expanded clones and increased TCR diversity, a pattern suggesting age selection. Observed TCR beta diversity per million T cells fell roughly linearly with age, and a significant reduction was already apparent by age around 44. Since profiling was done on bulk unsorted PBMCs, naive and antigen-experienced compartments could not be conclusively compared. Because donor CMV infection status was unknown, age-related changes in expanded clonotypes were potentially confounded. A strong correlation was found between observed TCR beta diversity and the percentage of naive T cells measured by flow cytometry.

This clonotype was counted between two and nine times. The clone's antigen remains unknown. No qualities accompany the bases; no much larger clone lies one base away. Libraries were made using 5' RACE. A second roughly 7 to 11 cycle PCR used a sample-barcoded 5' primer and a J-beta primer mix. Each TCR beta cDNA molecule received a unique molecular identifier from a template-switch 5' adaptor carrying 12 random nucleotides. At least 2.5 million CDR3-containing paired-end reads were obtained from each sample. First-strand cDNA was synthesized from all RNA with the Mint cDNA synthesis kit, primed by a TRBC-specific oligonucleotide. Following uracil-DNA glycosylase treatment, a first 18-cycle PCR with universal primers M1SS and BC2_uni_R was performed on all cDNA. Turning to the authors' computational methods: For normalization, 1 million high-quality reads were randomly selected from each sample, with every read carrying a distinct molecular identifier. Instead of being binned into consensus sequences, reads with shared molecular identifiers were discarded. MiTCR, with a Q25 quality threshold and the strictest error-elimination algorithm, was used for CDR3 identification, clonotype clustering and error correction. A nonparametric unseen species model with Euler transformation was used to estimate lower-bound total TCR beta diversity. Using fastp at Q25 and MiXCR, TCRdb reprocessed the public reads and kept productive beta chains. Every entry covers one CDR3 protein and lists the most common genes and DNA from its rows. The V and J calls and clone size are TCRdb's, not the authors'. The sample contains around 2 million distinct CDR3 sequences, around 42% of them found a single time. The ten biggest clones cover about 21% of the sample.

Donors were a few dozen systemically healthy Caucasian individuals from Russia aged roughly 6 to 90 years. Around 10 milliliters of peripheral blood were collected from each donor into EDTA-treated Vacutainer tubes. Ficoll-Paque density-gradient centrifugation was used to isolate PBMCs, with at least 7 million per sample. Total RNA, at least 5 micrograms per sample, was extracted from PBMCs with Trizol reagent. The percentages of naive CD45RAhigh/CD27high T cells were determined by flow cytometry on a PBMC aliquot from every donor. V and J are truncated by 3 bases and 0 bases respectively, leaving an intervening sequence of 10 bases. CDR1 and CDR2 were assigned from the germline V gene (reference sequence) as DFQATT and SNEGSKA. Including the terminal cysteine and phenylalanine, the CDR3 comprises 14 residues. Just the 42-base CDR3 DNA is kept, in frame starting at base 1.

The chain joins TRBV20-1 to TRBJ2-3; too little of a D gene remains to name it. The clonotype was recovered from a human donor in good health. Sequenced: blood. The CDR3 amino acid sequence is: CSASSDFSTDTQYF. The nucleotide sequence reads as follows: TGCAGTGCTAGTTCTGACTTTAGCACAGATACGCAGTATTTT.